The T cell receptor (beta chain) described here comes from a study of vaccination effects on CD4 cells after COVID-19 (dated by TCRdb to between 2021 and 2024). Context from the whole study: The ViraFEST assay stimulated PBMC with viral peptide pools and then used TCR sequencing to identify antigen-specific CD4+ T cell clonotypes by expansion. In the study, cultures from other donors were sequenced using the Oncomine TCR Beta short-read assay on an Illumina iSeq 100. Post-vaccine samples across the study were collected a median of 72 days after the second dose, with a range of 14 to 241. Approximately 2 million PBMC per well were cultured in IMDM with roughly 5% human AB serum, 8.5 to 10 IU/ml IL-2 and gentamicin, plus 10 ug/ml peptides. A total of over nine COVID-19 convalescent patients and several SARS-CoV-2-naive healthy vaccine recipients were included in the full study. In both COVID-19 convalescent patients and infection-naive vaccine recipients, the study compared SARS-CoV-2 spike-specific CD4+ TCR repertoires from before mRNA vaccination with those from after it. Three convalescent patients were sampled early (day +14) and late (day +241, +227, +161 respectively) after vaccination. Paper-wide results and their limitations: In convalescent patients, the post-vaccine spike-reactive repertoire consisted mainly of new vaccine-induced clones, largely distinct from infection-induced clones. Clones induced by infection and clones induced by vaccination both contracted markedly at late timepoints after vaccination, which fits with T cell responses waning over time. The study was limited by a small number of convalescent patients, and early post-infection timepoints were lacking.

The count of this clone is one. Its target antigen remains unknown. No much larger clonotype is one base removed from it; base qualities were not supplied. Receptor amplification or capture employed the immunoSEQ multiplex PCR assay. DNA from the cultured and isolated CD4+ T cells underwent TCR beta CDR3 sequencing. In the original analysis: Non-productive TCR sequences were discarded, and reads were trimmed to the CDR3 region, with only CDR3s of 7 or more amino acids retained. The MANAFEST web app was used to pick out antigen-specific clonotypes by comparing their expansion in peptide wells with that in reference cultures. To be called positive, a clone needed expansion at FDR<0.05 compared with the reference and with all other wells, an odds ratio greater than 5, and a frequency greater than 0.1% in two replicate wells. A clonotype was called cross-reactive if it was significantly expanded both in SARS-CoV-2 spike wells and in at least one common cold coronavirus spike condition. CDR3 similarity was assessed by Levenshtein distance with the stringdist R package, and unrooted trees were built with ape in R 3.6.1. TCRdb obtained this table from immuneACCESS and retained in-frame rearrangements with V and J assigned. These tables miss some clones; where compared with another copy, unresolved V genes account for less than half of the shortfall, and the remainder is unexplained. V and J calls and clone size come straight from that table; D and trimming were deduced from the DNA. Recorded for this sample are approximately 30,000 clones; roughly 75% of them occurred a single time. The top ten clones comprise about 6.4% of the sample.

After around 10 days of culture, CD4+ T cells were isolated with the EasySep CD4+ T cell isolation kit. Convalescent patients had PCR-confirmed SARS-CoV-2 infection between March and December 2020, before Alpha, Beta and Delta variants emerged in the United States. Two doses of either the BNT162b2 or the mRNA-1273 mRNA SARS-CoV-2 vaccine were administered to participants. Half of the culture medium was replaced with fresh IL-2-containing medium on days 3 and 7. Unless otherwise noted, each peptide stimulation condition was cultured in triplicate wells. PBMC were separated from whole blood using Ficoll-Paque Plus gradient centrifugation and were then either cryopreserved at -140C or used fresh. The QIAamp micro DNA kit was used to extract genomic DNA from the cultured CD4+ T cells. This clonotype was obtained from a human donor who had a prior SARS-CoV-2 infection. This sample comprised CD4+ T cells from PBMCs cultured without peptide, obtained after COVID-19 vaccination.

The DNA reads TGTGCCACCAGCAGATTATCACTAGCGGAGTCCTACGAGCAGTACTTC. Its translation is CATSRLSLAESYEQYF. In this chain, TRBV15 is recombined with TRBJ2-7; TRBD2 fits 8 bases in the junction. The germline V gene (reference sequence) gives CDR1 as LNHNV and CDR2 as YYDKDF. Ends trimmed: V by 2 bases, J by 1 base; bases unmatched to a gene: 7. The CDR3, cysteine through phenylalanine, is 16 amino acids long. The sequence is cut down to CDR3 DNA, 48 bases in frame from base 1.